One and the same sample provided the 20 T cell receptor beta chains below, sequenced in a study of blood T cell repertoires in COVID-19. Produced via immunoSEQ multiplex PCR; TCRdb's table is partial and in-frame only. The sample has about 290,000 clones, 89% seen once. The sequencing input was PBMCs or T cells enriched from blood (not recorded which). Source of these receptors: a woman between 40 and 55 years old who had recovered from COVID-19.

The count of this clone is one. The CDR3 is CASSSGRGRVEVETQYF. The CDR3 nucleotides read TGCGCCAGCAGCTCCGGGCGGGGCAGGGTTGAGGTAGAGACCCAGTACTTC. The chain has TRBV5-1 and TRBJ2-5, with a possible D match to TRBD2 (6 bases). V gave up 3 bases and J gave up 4 bases, with 22 bases separating them. This CDR3 is 17 amino acids long. Germline values: CDR1 SGHRS, CDR2 YFSETQ.

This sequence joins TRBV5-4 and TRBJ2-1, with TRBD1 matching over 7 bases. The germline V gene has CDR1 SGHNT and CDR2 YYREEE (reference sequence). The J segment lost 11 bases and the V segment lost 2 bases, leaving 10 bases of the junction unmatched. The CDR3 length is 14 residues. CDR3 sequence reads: CASSFEGASAQQFF. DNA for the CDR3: TGTGCCAGCAGCTTCGAGGGGGCCTCAGCGCAGCAGTTCTTC.

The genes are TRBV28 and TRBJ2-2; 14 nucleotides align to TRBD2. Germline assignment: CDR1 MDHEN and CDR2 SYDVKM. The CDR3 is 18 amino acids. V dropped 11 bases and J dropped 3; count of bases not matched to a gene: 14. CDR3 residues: CASHPGLAGVGDTGELFF. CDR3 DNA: TGTGCCTCACACCCGGGACTAGCGGGAGTGGGGGACACCGGGGAGCTGTTTTTT.

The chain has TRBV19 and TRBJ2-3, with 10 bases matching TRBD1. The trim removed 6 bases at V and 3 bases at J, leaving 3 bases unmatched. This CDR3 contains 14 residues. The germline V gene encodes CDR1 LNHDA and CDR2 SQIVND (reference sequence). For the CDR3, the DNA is TGTGCCAGTAGACGGACAGGGGGGACAGATACGCAGTATTTT. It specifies CASRRTGGTDTQYF.

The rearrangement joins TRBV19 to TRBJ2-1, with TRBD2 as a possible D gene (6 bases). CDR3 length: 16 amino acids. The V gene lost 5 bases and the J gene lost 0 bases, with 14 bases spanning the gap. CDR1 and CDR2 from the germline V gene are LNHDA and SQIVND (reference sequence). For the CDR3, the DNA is TGTGCCAGTAGTCCACCAGGGAGGCTCTCCTACAATGAGCAGTTCTTC. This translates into CASSPPGRLSYNEQFF.

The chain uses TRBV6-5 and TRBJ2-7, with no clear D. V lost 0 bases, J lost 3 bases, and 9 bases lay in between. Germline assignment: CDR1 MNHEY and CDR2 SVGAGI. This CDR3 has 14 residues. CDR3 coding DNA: TGTGCCAGCAGTTACTCGCTGGGCTTCTACGAGCAGTACTTC. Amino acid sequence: CASSYSLGFYEQYF.

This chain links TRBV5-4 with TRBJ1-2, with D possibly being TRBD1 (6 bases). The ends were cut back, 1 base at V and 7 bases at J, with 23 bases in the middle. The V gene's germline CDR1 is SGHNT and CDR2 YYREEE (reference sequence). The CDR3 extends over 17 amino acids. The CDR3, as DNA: TGTGCCAGCAGCTTGAATAGGGATGTTGGGGGCCGGATTGGCTACACCTTC. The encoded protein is CASSLNRDVGGRIGYTF.

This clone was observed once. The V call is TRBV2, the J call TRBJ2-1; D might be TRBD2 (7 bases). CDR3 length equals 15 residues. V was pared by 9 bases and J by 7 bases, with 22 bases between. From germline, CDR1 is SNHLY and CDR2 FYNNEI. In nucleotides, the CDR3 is TGTGCCAGTGGGGGTAGGGGGAGGGGATCGAATGAGCAGTTCTTC. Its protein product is CASGGRGRGSNEQFF.

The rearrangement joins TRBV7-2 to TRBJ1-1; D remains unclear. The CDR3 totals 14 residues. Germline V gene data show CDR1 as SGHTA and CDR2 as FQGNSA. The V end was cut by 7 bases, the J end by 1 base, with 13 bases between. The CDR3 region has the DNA TGTGCCAGCACCCTCACAGTACCGAACACTGAAGCTTTCTTT. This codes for CASTLTVPNTEAFF.

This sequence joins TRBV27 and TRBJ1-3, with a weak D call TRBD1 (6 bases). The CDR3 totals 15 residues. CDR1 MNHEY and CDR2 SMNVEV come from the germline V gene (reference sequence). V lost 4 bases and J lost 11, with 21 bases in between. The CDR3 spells CASSSSGAGQEAIYF. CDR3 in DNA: TGTGCCAGCAGTTCCTCAGGGGCAGGCCAGGAGGCCATATATTTT.

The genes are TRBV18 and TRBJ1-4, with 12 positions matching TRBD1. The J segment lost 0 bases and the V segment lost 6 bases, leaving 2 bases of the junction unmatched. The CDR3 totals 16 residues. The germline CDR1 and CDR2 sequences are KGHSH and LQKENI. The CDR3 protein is CASSGQGAATNEKLFF. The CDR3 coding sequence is TGTGCCAGCTCGGGACAGGGGGCCGCAACTAATGAAAAACTGTTTTTT.

The CDR3 coding sequence is TGTGCCAGCAGCGTAGCCGAGGGACTCTACAATGAGCAGTTCTTC. It codes for CASSVAEGLYNEQFF. V and J are TRBV9 and TRBJ2-1; maybe TRBD2 (6 bases). Germline V gives CDR1 SGDLS, CDR2 YYNGEE. CDR3 size: 15 residues. V was pared by 0 bases and J by 3 bases, with 10 bases between.

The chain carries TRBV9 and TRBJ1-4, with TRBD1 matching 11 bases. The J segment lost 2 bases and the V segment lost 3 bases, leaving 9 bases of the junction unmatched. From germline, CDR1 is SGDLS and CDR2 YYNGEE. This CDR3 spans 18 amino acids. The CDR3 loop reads CASSDRDRGSLTNEKLFF. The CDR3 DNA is TGTGCCAGCAGCGACCGGGACAGGGGGTCACTGACTAATGAAAAACTGTTTTTT.

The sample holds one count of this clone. The chain's CDR3 is CASSYVRAGGYQPQHF. The DNA of the CDR3 is TGTGCCAGCAGTTATGTTCGTGCAGGGGGGTATCAGCCCCAGCATTTT. The chain is built from TRBV6-6 and TRBJ1-5, with TRBD1 matching over 7 bases. The CDR3 loop spans 16 amino acids. The germline V gene has CDR1 MNHNY and CDR2 SVGAGI (reference sequence). V lost 3 bases, J lost 5 bases, and 10 bases stayed unmatched.

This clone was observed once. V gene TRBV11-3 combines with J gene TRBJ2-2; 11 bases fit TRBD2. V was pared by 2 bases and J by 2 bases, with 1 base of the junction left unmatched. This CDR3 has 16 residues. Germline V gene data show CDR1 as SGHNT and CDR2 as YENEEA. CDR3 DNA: TGTGCCAGCAGCTTAACTAGCGGGAGTAACACCGGGGAGCTGTTTTTT. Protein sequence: CASSLTSGSNTGELFF.

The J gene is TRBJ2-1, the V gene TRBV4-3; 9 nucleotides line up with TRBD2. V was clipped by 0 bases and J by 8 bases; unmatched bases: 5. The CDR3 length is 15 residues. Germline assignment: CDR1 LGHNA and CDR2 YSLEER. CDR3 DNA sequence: TGCGCCAGCAGCCAAGATCTACTAGCGGGCGATGAGCAGTTCTTC. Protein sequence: CASSQDLLAGDEQFF.

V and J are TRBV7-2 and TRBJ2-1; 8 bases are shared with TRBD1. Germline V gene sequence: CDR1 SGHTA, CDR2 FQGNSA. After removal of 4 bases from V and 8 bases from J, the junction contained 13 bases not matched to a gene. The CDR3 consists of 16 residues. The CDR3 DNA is TGTGCCAGCAGCTCATATCCAGGACAGGGTGGACATGAGCAGTTCTTC. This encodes CASSSYPGQGGHEQFF.

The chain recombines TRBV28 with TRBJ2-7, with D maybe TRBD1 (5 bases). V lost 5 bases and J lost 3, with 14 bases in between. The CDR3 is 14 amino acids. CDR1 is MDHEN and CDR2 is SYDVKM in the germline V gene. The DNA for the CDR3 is TGTGCCAGCAGTACACGGACAAGTCTCTACGAGCAGTACTTC. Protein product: CASSTRTSLYEQYF.

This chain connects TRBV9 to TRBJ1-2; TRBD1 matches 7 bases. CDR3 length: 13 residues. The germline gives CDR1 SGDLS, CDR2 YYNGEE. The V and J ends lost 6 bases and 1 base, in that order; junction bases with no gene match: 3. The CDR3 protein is CASTRDSNYGYTF. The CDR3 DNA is TGTGCCAGCACCCGGGACAGTAACTATGGCTACACCTTC.

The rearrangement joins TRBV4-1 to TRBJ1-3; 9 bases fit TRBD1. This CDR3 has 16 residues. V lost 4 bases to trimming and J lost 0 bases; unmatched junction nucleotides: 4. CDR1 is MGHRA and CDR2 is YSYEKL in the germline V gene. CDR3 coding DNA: TGCGCCAGCAGCCCGGGACAGGGATCCTCTGGAAACACCATATATTTT. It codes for CASSPGQGSSGNTIYF.